The clone carrying this TCR beta chain has only a few counts. The antigen remains undetermined. With 3 bases clipped from V and 10 bases from J, the junction kept 16 bases outside the gene matches. The CDR3 length is 16 residues. Germline V gene data show CDR1 as DFQATT and CDR2 as SNEGSKA (reference sequence). This entry comes from a study of CD8 T cells in ankylosing spondylitis. Overall study findings and caveats: Prior work had noted some motif variants in reactive arthritis blood and synovial fluid. The study looked at matched synovial fluid samples from ankylosing spondylitis patients. Disease-linked clones were reported to be significantly enriched there. CD8+ by phenotype, disease-linked clones were relatively rare in peripheral blood.

It was by quantitative 5'-RACE with molecular barcodes that TCR beta libraries were made. Each CDR3 protein is one row after TCRdb ran MiXCR on the 5' RACE reads. The sample carries roughly 130,000 distinct CDR3 sequences, roughly an eighth recorded once. This TCR derives from a female donor with ankylosing spondylitis or in good health (not recorded which). The J gene is TRBJ2-1, the V gene TRBV20-1; 9 nucleotides match TRBD2. Sequenced: blood, either unsorted or a sorted T cell fraction (not recorded which). The DNA of the CDR3 is TGCAGTGCTAGTGATGTGGATGGGCCGACTAGCGGCGAGCAGTTCTTC. It translates to CSASDVDGPTSGEQFF.